The clone carrying this TCR beta chain was seen more than once but under ten times. The antigen is unknown. TCRdb called the 5' RACE reads again in MiXCR, with one record for every CDR3 protein. This sample has approximately 40,000 distinct CDR3 sequences; around 7.5% occur once, and the top ten carry under 30%. V lost 4 bases to trimming and J lost 1 base, with 10 bases between them. This CDR3 comprises 14 residues. Germline loops: CDR1 SGHDN, CDR2 FVKESK. These data originate in a study of spatial heterogeneity in lung cancer. Overall study findings and caveats: The appearance of ubiquitous expanded tumor TCRs in blood was greater at resection than follow-up.

Time point of the sample: sample taken at primary tumor resection. Whole RNA was taken from tumor, nontumor lung or frozen PBMC; it was then sequenced unsorted. A total of around 72 untreated early-stage non-small cell lung cancer patients served as donors. The chain links TRBV14 to TRBJ1-1; D is uncertain. This sample comprised PBMCs, obtained at surgery. The receptor was isolated from a male donor with early-stage non-small cell lung cancer. The CDR3 coding sequence is TGTGCCAGCAGCCTACCGGGAACGAACACTGAAGCTTTCTTT. This sequence encodes CASSLPGTNTEAFF.